This T cell receptor (beta chain) was identified during a study of blood T cell repertoires in COVID-19. In the study overall: PBMCs, B-cell-depleted T cells, or T cells were the source of the cDNA or gDNA that made up the material.

Germline loops: CDR1 KGHSH, CDR2 LQKENI. V lost 8 bases and J lost 4; bases outside the gene matches: 7. This CDR3 has 14 amino acids. Clones were sequenced by immunoSEQ multiplex PCR, and TCRdb holds only the in-frame ones, with some missing. The data contain 65,000 to 80,000 clones, approximately 89% of them singletons. The chain combines TRBV18 with TRBJ2-7, with TRBD2 matching 11 bases. The sequence derives from a human donor in a cohort sampled during active COVID-19. Sequencing was done on a sample of peripheral blood. For the CDR3, the DNA is TGTGCCAGCGCGCCGGCTAGCGGGGGGTACGAGCAGTACTTC. Encoded protein: CASAPASGGYEQYF.